This T cell receptor (beta chain) originates from a study of blood T cells in healthy people across ages. General study results and limits: Age brought a roughly linear fall in TCR beta diversity measured per million T cells.

There are many counts of this clonotype. The antigen remains unidentified. For the second PCR, which ran for about 6 to 11 cycles, a sample-barcoded 5' primer and a J-beta primer mix were used. Every single cDNA molecule received a tag from a template-switch adaptor with 12 random nucleotides. TCRdb passed the 5' RACE reads through MiXCR, listing each CDR3 protein once. The repertoire holds roughly 800,000 distinct CDR3 sequences, with under 40% as singletons. The CDR3 consists of 13 residues. With 4 bases removed from V and 2 bases from J, the gap between germline ends came to 8 bases. The germline CDR1 and CDR2 sequences are ENHRY and SYGVKD. In terms of origin and age, donors were healthy Caucasian individuals from Russia aged roughly 6 to 95. The extraction recovered at least 5.5 micrograms of total RNA per sample.

The chain couples TRBV10-3 to TRBJ2-5; D not resolved. Material: blood. This clonotype originated in a man aged 18 to 29 in good health. The CDR3, as DNA: TGTGCCATCAGTGGGGTGGTTCAAGAGACCCAGTACTTC. Its translation: CAISGVVQETQYF.